This TCR beta chain was recorded in a study of blood T cells in healthy people across ages. Study results and caveats: Strong correlation was found linking TCR beta diversity to naive T cell percentage.

CDR1 is LNHNV and CDR2 is YYDKDF in the germline V gene (reference sequence). CDR3 length equals 15 residues. J was trimmed by 4 bases and V by 0 bases; bases with no gene match: 5. The authors ran a second PCR of roughly 7 to 11 cycles using a sample-barcoded 5' primer and a J-beta primer mix. A 12-random-nucleotide template-switch adaptor tagged each cDNA molecule. TCRdb analysed the 5' RACE reads with MiXCR anew, one entry per CDR3 protein. The sample contains roughly 1,700,000 distinct CDR3 sequences, approximately 28% of which appear only once. Points on this clonotype: Its antigen is currently unknown.

The chain combines TRBV15 with TRBJ2-7, with TRBD2 matching over 8 bases. Sequenced: blood. This clonotype originated in a woman aged 25 to 39 in good health. CDR3 in amino acids: CATSRERGLGYEQYF. CDR3 DNA: TGTGCCACCAGCAGAGAGAGGGGACTAGGGTACGAGCAGTACTTC.